This TCR beta chain originates from a study of Ad26.COV2.S vaccination and SARS-CoV-2 variants (dated by TCRdb to the early 2020s). Describing the broader study: TCRbeta repertoire sequencing served as the tool for gauging how specific and how broad the SARS-CoV-2-reactive T cell receptors were following Ad26.COV2.S vaccination. A total of approximately 30 samples were included in the TCR-sequenced set, comprising approximately 20 Ad26.COV2.S vaccine recipients, 5 placebo recipients and 8 SARS-CoV-2 convalescent individuals.

TCRbeta CDR3 regions were sequenced with the immunoSEQ Assay. After extraction, genomic DNA underwent amplification by bias-controlled multiplex PCR, followed by high-throughput sequencing. As for the original processing: To quantify the absolute abundance of each unique TCRbeta CDR3 region, sequences were collapsed and filtered. T cell fraction was estimated by normalizing TCRbeta template counts to usable DNA, which was measured by amplifying reference genes present in all nucleated cells. Repertoire TCRs were annotated as SARS-CoV-2-specific when V gene, CDR3 amino acid sequence and J gene were exactly matched to a known reactive TCR set. The reference SARS-CoV-2 TCR set came from MIRA and was filtered for enrichment in COVID-19-positive ImmuneCODE repertoires, removing public or cross-reactive TCRs. Using the MIRA antigens, annotated TCRs were further analysed by specific ORF or by position within an ORF. Breadth was defined as annotated unique rearrangements over total unique productive rearrangements; depth was the summed frequency of those rearrangements. Two-sided Wilcoxon rank-sum tests were applied when comparing TCR breadth between groups. TCRdb obtained this table from immuneACCESS and retained in-frame rearrangements with V and J assigned. These tables miss some clones; where compared with another copy, unresolved V genes account for less than half of the shortfall, and the remainder is unexplained. The DNA was the basis for D and trimming; V, J and clone size are from that table. This sample lists about 350,000 clones; about 90% were detected once. The ten largest account for around 4.2% of the sample.

Sample time point, as interpreted from the label and publication: individuals recovered from natural SARS-CoV-2 infection. What the research found in general, with its limitations: It was noted by the authors that total T cell responses may have been underestimated by the TCR breadth and depth analyses. Higher spike-specific TCR breadth was observed in Ad26.COV2.S recipients than in placebo recipients (P = 0.0014). Vaccine and placebo recipients had similar non-spike TCR breadth, a finding consistent with the vaccine containing only spike. After vaccination, substantial breadth of spike-specific CD8+ and CD4+ T cell responses was reported.

The CDR1 and CDR2 encoded by the germline V gene are SGHDT and YYEEEE. The CDR3 runs 14 residues from the cysteine to the phenylalanine. Only the CDR3 DNA is retained, 42 bases long and in frame from the first base. Trimming takes 0 bases from V and 6 bases from J, and the germline ends sit 11 bases apart. About this clone itself: Its binding antigen is unknown. No much larger clone is present one base from it, and per-base qualities are unavailable.

The source is a human donor who had recovered from COVID-19. Here the chain combines TRBV5-6 and TRBJ2-3; no D segment can be confidently identified. Sequenced material: peripheral blood, taken after recovery from COVID-19. The nucleotide sequence is given as TGTGCCAGCAGCTTGGGGTATACGGACGATACGCAGTATTTT. Translated, it gives CASSLGYTDDTQYF.